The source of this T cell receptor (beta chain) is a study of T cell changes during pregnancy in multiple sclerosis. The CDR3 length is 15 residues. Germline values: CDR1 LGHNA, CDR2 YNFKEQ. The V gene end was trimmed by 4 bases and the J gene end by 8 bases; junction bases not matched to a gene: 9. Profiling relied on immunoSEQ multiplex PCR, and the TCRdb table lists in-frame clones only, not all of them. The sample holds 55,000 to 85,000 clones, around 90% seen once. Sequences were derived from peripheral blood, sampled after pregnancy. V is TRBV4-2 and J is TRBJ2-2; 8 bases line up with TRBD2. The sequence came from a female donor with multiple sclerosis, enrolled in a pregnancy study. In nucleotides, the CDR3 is TGTGCCAGCAGCCTGGAAACCGGACTAGCAGGGGAGCTGTTTTTT. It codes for CASSLETGLAGELFF.